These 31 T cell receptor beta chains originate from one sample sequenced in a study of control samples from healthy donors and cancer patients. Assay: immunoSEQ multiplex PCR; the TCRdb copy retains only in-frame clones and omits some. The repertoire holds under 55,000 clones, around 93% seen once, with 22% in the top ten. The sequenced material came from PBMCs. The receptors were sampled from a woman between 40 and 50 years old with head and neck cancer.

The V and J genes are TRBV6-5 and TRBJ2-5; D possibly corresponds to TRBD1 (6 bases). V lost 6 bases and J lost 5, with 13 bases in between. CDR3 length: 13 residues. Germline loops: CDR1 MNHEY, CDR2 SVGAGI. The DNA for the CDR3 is TGTGCCAGCAGGGGACACGAGGTGGAGACCCAGTACTTC. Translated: CASRGHEVETQYF.

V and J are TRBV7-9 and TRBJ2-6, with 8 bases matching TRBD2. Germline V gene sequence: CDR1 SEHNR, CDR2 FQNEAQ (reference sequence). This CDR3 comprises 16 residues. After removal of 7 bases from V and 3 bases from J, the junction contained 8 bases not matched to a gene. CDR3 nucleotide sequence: TGTGCCAGCACCAAGGGACTAGGTGGTGGGGCCAACGTCCTGACTTTC. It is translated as CASTKGLGGGANVLTF.

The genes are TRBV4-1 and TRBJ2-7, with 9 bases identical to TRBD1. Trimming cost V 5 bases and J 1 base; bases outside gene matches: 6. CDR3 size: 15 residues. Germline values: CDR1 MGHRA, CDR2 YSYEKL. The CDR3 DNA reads TGCGCCAGCAGCGGACAGGGGATAGGTTCCTACGAGCAGTACTTC. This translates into CASSGQGIGSYEQYF.

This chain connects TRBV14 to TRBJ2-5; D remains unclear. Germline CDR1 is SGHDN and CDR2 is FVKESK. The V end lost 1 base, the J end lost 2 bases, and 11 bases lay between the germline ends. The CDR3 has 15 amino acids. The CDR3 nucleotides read TGTGCCAGCAGCCAAGGCTACACCCCACAAGAGACCCAGTACTTC. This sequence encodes CASSQGYTPQETQYF. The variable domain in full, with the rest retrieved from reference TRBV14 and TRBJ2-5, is EAGVTQFPSHSVIEKGQTVTLRCDPISGHDNLYWYRRVMGKEIKFLLHFVKESKQDESGMPNNRFLAERTGGTYSTLKVQPAELEDSGVYFCASSQGYTPQETQYFGPGTRLLVL.

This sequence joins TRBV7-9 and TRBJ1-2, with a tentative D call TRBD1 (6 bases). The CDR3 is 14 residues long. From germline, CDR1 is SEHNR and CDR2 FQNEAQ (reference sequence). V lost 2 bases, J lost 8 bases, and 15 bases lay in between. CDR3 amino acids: CASSLSQGLEGYTF. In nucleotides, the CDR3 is TGTGCCAGCAGCTTATCACAGGGCCTAGAGGGCTACACCTTC. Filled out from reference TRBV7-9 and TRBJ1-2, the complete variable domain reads DTGVSQNPRHKITKRGQNVTFRCDPISEHNRLYWYRQTLGQGPEFLTYFQNEAQLEKSRLLSDRFSAERPKGSFSTLEIQRTEQGDSAMYLCASSLSQGLEGYTFGSGTRLTVV.

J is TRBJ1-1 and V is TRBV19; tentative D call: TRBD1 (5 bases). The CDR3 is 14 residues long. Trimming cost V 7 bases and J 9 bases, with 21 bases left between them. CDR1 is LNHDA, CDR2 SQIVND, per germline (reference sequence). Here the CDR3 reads CASIKPPPGPKAFF. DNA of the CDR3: TGTGCCAGTATCAAGCCCCCTCCGGGACCCAAAGCTTTCTTT.

Here the CDR3 reads CASSFAGPGTDTQYF. Written as DNA, the CDR3 is TGCGCCAGCAGCTTTGCGGGGCCGGGAACAGATACGCAGTATTTT. The V and J genes are TRBV5-1 and TRBJ2-3; perhaps TRBD2 as D (6 bases). The CDR3 extends over 15 amino acids. Germline V gives CDR1 SGHRS, CDR2 YFSETQ. V was cut by 2 bases and J by 3 bases, with 13 bases left in between.

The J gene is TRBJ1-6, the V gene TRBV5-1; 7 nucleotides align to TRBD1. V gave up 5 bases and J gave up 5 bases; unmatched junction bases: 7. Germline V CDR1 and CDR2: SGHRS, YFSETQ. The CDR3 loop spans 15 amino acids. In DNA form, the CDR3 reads TGCGCCAGCAGTACCCTCACAGGGGATAATTCACCCCTCCACTTT. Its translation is CASSTLTGDNSPLHF.

CDR3 sequence: CASRNTGELFF. CDR3 nucleotides: TGTGCCAGCAGGAACACCGGGGAGCTGTTTTTT. V and J are TRBV6-5 and TRBJ2-2; D is ambiguous. V lost 6 bases and J lost 1, with 0 bases in between. Germline loops: CDR1 MNHEY, CDR2 SVGAGI. This CDR3 spans 11 amino acids.

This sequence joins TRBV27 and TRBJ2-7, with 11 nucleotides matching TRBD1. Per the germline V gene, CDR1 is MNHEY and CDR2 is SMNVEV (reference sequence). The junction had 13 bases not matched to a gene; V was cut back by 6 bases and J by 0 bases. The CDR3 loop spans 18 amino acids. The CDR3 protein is CASSRRRTGGYPSYEQYF. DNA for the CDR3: TGTGCCAGCAGCCGTCGGAGGACAGGGGGCTACCCCTCCTACGAGCAGTACTTC.

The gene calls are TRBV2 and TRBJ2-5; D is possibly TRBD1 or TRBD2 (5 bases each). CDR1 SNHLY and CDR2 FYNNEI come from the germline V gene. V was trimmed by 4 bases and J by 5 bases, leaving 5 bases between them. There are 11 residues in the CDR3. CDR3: CASSGGETQYF. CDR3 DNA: TGTGCCAGCAGTGGGGGGGAGACCCAGTACTTC.

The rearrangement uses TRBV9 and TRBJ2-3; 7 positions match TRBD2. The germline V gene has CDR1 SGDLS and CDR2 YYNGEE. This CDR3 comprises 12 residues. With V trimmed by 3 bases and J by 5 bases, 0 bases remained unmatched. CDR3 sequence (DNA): TGTGCCAGCAGCGCTAGCGGAGATACGCAGTATTTT. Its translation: CASSASGDTQYF.

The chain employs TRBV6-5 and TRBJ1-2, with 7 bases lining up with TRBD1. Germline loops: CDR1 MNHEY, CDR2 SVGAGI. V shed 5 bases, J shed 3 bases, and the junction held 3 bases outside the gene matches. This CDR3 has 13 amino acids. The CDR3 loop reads CASSPQGYYGYTF. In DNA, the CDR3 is TGTGCCAGCAGTCCACAGGGGTACTATGGCTACACCTTC.

As DNA, the CDR3 is TGCGCCAGCAGCCCGGGGGACAGGGACTACAATGAGCAGTTCTTC. It encodes CASSPGDRDYNEQFF. V and J are TRBV5-1 and TRBJ2-1; 9 positions agree with TRBD1. Per the germline V gene, CDR1 is SGHRS and CDR2 is YFSETQ. J was trimmed by 3 bases and V by 4 bases; bases with no gene match: 5. The length of the CDR3 is 15 residues. The variable domain in full, with the rest retrieved from reference TRBV5-1 and TRBJ2-1, is KAGVTQTPRYLIKTRGQQVTLSCSPISGHRSVSWYQQTPGQGLQFLFEYFSETQRNKGNFPGRFSGRQFSNSRSEMNVSTLELGDSALYLCASSPGDRDYNEQFFGPGTRLTVL.

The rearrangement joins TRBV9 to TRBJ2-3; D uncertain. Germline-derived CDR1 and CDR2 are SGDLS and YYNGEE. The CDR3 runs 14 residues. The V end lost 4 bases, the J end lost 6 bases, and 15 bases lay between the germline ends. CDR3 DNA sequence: TGTGCCAGCAGCCCCGGGCCAGGTGGGGATACGCAGTATTTT. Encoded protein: CASSPGPGGDTQYF.

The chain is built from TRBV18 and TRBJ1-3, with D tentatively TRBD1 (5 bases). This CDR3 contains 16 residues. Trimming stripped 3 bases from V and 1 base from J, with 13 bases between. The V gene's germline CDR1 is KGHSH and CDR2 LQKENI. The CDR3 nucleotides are TGTGCCAGCTCACCGGCAAACAGGATTTCTGGAAACACCATATATTTT. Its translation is CASSPANRISGNTIYF.

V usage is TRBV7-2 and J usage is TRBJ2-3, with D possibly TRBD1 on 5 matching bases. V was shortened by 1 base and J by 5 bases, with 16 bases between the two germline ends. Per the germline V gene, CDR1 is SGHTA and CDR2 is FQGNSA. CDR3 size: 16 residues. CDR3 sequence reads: CASSLGAPVQGDTQYF. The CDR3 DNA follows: TGTGCCAGCAGCTTAGGGGCGCCTGTGCAGGGAGATACGCAGTATTTT.

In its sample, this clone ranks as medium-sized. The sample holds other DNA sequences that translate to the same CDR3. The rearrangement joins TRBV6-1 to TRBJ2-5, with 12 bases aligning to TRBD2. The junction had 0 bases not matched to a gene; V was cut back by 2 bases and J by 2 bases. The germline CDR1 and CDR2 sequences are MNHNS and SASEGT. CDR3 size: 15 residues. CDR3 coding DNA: TGTGCCAGCAGTGAACTAGCGGGGGGGCAAGAGACCCAGTACTTC. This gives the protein CASSELAGGQETQYF.

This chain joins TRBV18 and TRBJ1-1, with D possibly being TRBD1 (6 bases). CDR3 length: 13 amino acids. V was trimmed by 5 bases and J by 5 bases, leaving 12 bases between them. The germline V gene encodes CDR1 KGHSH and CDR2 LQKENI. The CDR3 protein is CASSEQGRTEAFF. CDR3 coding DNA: TGTGCCAGCTCAGAGCAGGGGAGAACTGAAGCTTTCTTT.

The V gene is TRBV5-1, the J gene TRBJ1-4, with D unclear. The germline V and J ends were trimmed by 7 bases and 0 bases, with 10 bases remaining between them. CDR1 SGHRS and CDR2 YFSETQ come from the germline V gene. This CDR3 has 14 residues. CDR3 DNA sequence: TGCGCCAGCCGGAATTCAGCAACTAATGAAAAACTGTTTTTT. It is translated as CASRNSATNEKLFF.

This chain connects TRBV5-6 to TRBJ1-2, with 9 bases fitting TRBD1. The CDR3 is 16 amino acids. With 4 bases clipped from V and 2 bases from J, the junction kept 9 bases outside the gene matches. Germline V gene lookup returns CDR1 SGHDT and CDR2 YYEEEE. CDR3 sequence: CASSGTGGVMNYGYTF. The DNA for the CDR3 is TGTGCCAGCAGCGGAACAGGGGGCGTAATGAACTATGGCTACACCTTC.

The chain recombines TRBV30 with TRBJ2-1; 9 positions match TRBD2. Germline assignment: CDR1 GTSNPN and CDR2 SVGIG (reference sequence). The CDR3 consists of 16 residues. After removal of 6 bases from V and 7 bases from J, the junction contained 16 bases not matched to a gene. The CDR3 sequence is CACPLFIAGEGNEQFF. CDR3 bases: TGTGCCTGTCCACTTTTCATAGCGGGGGAGGGGAATGAGCAGTTCTTC.

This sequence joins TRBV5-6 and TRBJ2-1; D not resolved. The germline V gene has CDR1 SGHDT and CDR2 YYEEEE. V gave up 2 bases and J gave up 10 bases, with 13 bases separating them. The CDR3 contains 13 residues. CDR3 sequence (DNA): TGTGCCAGCAGCTTTCAGGTGTTAGGGGAGCAGTTCTTC. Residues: CASSFQVLGEQFF.

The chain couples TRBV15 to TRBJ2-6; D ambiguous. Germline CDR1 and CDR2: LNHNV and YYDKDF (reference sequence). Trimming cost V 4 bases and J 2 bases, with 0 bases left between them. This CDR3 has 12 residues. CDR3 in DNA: TGTGCCACCAGCACTGGGGCCAACGTCCTGACTTTC. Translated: CATSTGANVLTF.

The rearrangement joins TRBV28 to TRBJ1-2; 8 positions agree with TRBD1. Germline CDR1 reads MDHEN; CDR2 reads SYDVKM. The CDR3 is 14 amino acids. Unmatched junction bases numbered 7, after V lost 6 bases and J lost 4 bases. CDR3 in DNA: TGTGCCAGCAGATCCAGGGGGCGGGTCTATGGCTACACCTTC. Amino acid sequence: CASRSRGRVYGYTF.

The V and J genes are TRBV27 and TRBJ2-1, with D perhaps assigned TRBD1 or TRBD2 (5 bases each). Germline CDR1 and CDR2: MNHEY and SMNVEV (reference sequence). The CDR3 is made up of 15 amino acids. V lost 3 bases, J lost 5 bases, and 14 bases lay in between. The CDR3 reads CASSFAGTGDNEQFF. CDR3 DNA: TGTGCCAGCAGTTTCGCCGGGACCGGTGACAATGAGCAGTTCTTC.

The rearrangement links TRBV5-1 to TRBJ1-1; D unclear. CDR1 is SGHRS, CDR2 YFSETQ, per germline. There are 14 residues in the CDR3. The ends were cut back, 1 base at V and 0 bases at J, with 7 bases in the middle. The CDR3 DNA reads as TGCGCCAGCAGCTTGTCAGTCATGAACACTGAAGCTTTCTTT. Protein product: CASSLSVMNTEAFF.

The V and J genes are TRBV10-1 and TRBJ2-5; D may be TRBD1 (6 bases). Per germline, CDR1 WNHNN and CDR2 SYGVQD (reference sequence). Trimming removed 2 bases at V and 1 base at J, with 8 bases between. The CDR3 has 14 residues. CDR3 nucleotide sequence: TGCGCCAGCAGTGAGGGGACACTCCAAGAGACCCAGTACTTC. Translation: CASSEGTLQETQYF.

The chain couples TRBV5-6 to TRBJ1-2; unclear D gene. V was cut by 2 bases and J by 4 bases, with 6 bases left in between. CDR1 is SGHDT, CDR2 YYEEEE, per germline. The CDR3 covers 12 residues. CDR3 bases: TGTGCCAGCAGCTTTAGCGGCTATGGCTACACCTTC. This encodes CASSFSGYGYTF.

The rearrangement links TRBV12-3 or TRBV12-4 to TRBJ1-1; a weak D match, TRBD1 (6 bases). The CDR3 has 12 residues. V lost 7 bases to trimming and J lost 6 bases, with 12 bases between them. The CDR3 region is CASNIRGAEAFF. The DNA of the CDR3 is TGTGCCAGCAATATCAGGGGAGCTGAAGCTTTCTTT.

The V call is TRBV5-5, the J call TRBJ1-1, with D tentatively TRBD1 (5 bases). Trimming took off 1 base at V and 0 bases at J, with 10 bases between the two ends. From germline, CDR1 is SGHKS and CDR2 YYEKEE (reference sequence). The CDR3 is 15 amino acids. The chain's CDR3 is CASSLWGRVNTEAFF. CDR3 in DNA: TGTGCCAGCAGCTTGTGGGGCAGGGTGAACACTGAAGCTTTCTTT.